The clone carrying this T cell receptor beta chain was seen a handful of times. Its antigen is unidentified. The data belong to a study of T-cell reconstitution after alpha-beta-depleted transplantation in children. V was pared by 0 bases and J by 8 bases, with 9 bases between. Germline-derived CDR1 and CDR2 are SGHRS and YFSETQ. The CDR3 covers 14 residues. The authors prepared the TCRbeta library with unique molecular identifiers. TCRdb reprocessed the PCR reads with MiXCR, giving one entry per CDR3 protein. The sample lists about 610,000 distinct CDR3 sequences; 27% were seen once. General observations from the study: Where some patients showed high TCRbeta diversity at day 60, it came from recipient T cells and thymic progenitors that had survived. About two months after transplant, alpha-beta T cells reportedly came from several hundred expanded graft clones. T-cell counts and diversity at one year post-transplant came mainly from newly produced T cells.

Sequencing used PBMCs, obtained before TCRalphabeta/CD19-depleted stem cell transplant. The receptor comes from a boy in the first two years of life with Wiskott-Aldrich syndrome, due to receive a stem cell transplant. The genes are TRBV5-1 and TRBJ1-6, with D possibly being TRBD1 (6 bases). CDR3 nucleotide sequence: TGCGCCAGCAGCTTGGCAGGGGAGTATTCACCCCTCCACTTT. Its protein is CASSLAGEYSPLHF.